The T cell receptor beta chain described here comes from a study of cytomegalovirus exposure and HLA in healthy donors. General study findings and limits: The authors enumerated 164 TCR beta chains as linked to cytomegalovirus. High specificity and sensitivity for cytomegalovirus status were reported for the classifier.

TCRdb's copy holds only in-frame clones and misses some; the assay was immunoSEQ multiplex PCR. This sample yields roughly 350,000 clones, of which about nine tenths are seen a single time; about 0.8% belongs to the top ten. This CDR3 region has 12 residues. Germline CDR1 reads SNHLY; CDR2 reads FYNNEI. With regard to this clone: Its cognate antigen is unknown.

The sequence came from a woman aged 18-29 years in good health and CMV-seronegative. This rearrangement joins TRBV2 to TRBJ2-1; TRBD2 matches at 8 bases. Sequenced input: PBMCs. CDR3 loop: CTTGLGRNEQFF. For the CDR3, the DNA is TGTACTACGGGACTAGGGCGGAATGAGCAGTTCTTC. The full variable domain, in which reference TRBV2 and TRBJ2-1 provide the parts outside the CDR3, is EPEVTQTPSHQVTQMGQEVILRCVPISNHLYFYWYRQILGQKVEFLVSFYNNEISEKSEIFDDQFSVERPDGSNFTLKIRSTKLEDSAMYFCTTGLGRNEQFFGPGTRLTVL.